This TCR beta chain was documented in a study of technical replicates of blood from several donors. From germline, CDR1 is MNHEY and CDR2 SMNVEV (reference sequence). The V end lost 5 bases, the J end lost 2 bases, and 12 bases lay between the germline ends. The CDR3 is 14 amino acids. Clones were sequenced by immunoSEQ multiplex PCR, and TCRdb holds only the in-frame ones, with some missing. The sample includes 75,000 to 95,000 clones, about 93% of them seen just once. This clone showed up just a few times. Sequencing used T cells isolated from PBMCs. The chain couples TRBV27 to TRBJ1-2; D may be TRBD1 (5 bases). This TCR derives from a human donor in good health. The CDR3 DNA sequence: TGTGCCAGCAGTACATACCAGGGAAACTATGGCTACACCTTC. Protein product: CASSTYQGNYGYTF.